The clone carrying this T cell receptor beta chain has just one count. Its matching antigen is unknown. The data derive from a study of CD8 T cells in ankylosing spondylitis. Using quantitative 5'-RACE with molecular barcodes, the authors made TCR beta libraries. TCRdb re-called the 5' RACE reads through MiXCR, storing one row per CDR3 protein. This table holds over 450,000 distinct CDR3 sequences, over 9.5% found once. The CDR3 is made up of 15 amino acids. V lost 4 bases and J lost 4, with 16 bases in between. Germline-derived CDR1 and CDR2 are SGHTA and FQGNSA. Whole-study results and caveats: According to the report, clones linked to the disease were significantly enriched in matched synovial fluid samples taken from ankylosing spondylitis patients. Made up of roughly 8 highly homologous variants, a TCR beta motif appeared characteristic of ankylosing spondylitis blood.

The sequenced sample consisted of blood, either unsorted or a sorted T cell fraction (not recorded which). The sequence was obtained from a male donor with ankylosing spondylitis. V gene TRBV7-2 combines with J gene TRBJ2-5, with D possibly TRBD1 on 6 matching bases. The CDR3 spells CASSSYSAGVETQYF. The CDR3 bases are TGTGCCAGCAGCTCATATTCGGCAGGGGTAGAGACCCAGTACTTC.